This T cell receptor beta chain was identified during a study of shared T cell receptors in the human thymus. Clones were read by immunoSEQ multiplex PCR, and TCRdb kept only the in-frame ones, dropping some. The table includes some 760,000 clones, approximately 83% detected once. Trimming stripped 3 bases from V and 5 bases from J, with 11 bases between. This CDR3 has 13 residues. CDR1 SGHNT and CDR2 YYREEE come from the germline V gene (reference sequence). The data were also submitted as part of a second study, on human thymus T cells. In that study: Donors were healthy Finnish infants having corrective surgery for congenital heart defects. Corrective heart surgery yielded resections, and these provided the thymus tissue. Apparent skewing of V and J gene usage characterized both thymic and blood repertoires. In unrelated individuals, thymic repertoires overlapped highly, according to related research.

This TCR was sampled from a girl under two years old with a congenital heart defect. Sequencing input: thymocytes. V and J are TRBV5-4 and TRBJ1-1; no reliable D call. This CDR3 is CASSSTRGTEAFF. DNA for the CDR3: TGTGCCAGCAGCTCGACCCGAGGGACTGAAGCTTTCTTT.